This is a list of T cell receptor beta chains from one sample in a study of molecular identifiers for immune sequencing clone quantification. MiXCR, applied by TCRdb to the PCR reads, yields one record per CDR3 protein. The table has under 65,000 distinct CDR3 sequences, under 30% seen once. The sequenced sample was naive CD8+ T cells from blood, with Jurkat cell RNA spiked in. The receptors come from a human donor in good health. Some libraries in this study had Jurkat cell RNA spiked in. The CDR3 runs from the conserved cysteine through the conserved F or W. The D gene is left open where the match is weak. Clone size is shown for a subset of rows, as once, few, many or a class of expanded clone.

>TRBJ1-3|TRBV7-9|many|-
CASSHPSEASSGNTIYF
TGTGCCAGCAGCCACCCCTCCGAGGCTAGCTCTGGAAACACCATATATTTT
>TRBJ2-3|TRBV25-1|-|-
CASSGEGGGATDTQYF
TGTGCCAGCAGTGGCGAAGGGGGGGGGGCCACAGATACGCAGTATTTT
>TRBJ2-3|TRBV4-1|-|-
CASSQDRMVRLDTQYF
TGCGCCAGCAGCCAAGATCGTATGGTGAGACTGGATACGCAGTATTTT
>TRBJ1-5|TRBV12-3/TRBV12-4|-|-
CASSLWVGNQPQHF
TGTGCCAGCAGCCTCTGGGTGGGCAATCAGCCCCAGCATTTT
>TRBJ2-1|TRBV7-2|many|TRBD2
CASSRGLANEQFF
TGTGCCAGCAGCCGCGGACTAGCCAATGAGCAGTTCTTC
>TRBJ1-5|TRBV19|many|-
CASSIGGNQPQHF
TGTGCCAGTAGTATCGGGGGAAATCAGCCCCAGCATTTT
>TRBJ1-6|TRBV6-2/TRBV6-3|-|TRBD1
CARRTGTGFTPLHF
TGTGCCCGCAGAACCGGGACAGGGTTCACACCCCTCCACTTT
>TRBJ2-5|TRBV28|many|-
CASSFAQGAKETQYF
TGTGCCAGCAGTTTCGCACAGGGAGCCAAAGAGACCCAGTACTTC
>TRBJ2-1|TRBV10-3|-|-
CAISGPNSYNEQFF
TGTGCCATCAGTGGGCCTAACTCCTACAATGAACAGTTCTTC
>TRBJ2-7|TRBV27|many|-
CASSSRGPSGHEQYF
TGTGCCAGCAGTTCCAGGGGACCTTCAGGCCACGAGCAGTACTTC
>TRBJ1-6|TRBV30|many|TRBD1
CAWSDRQGSEPLHF
TGTGCCTGGAGTGACCGACAGGGGAGCGAACCCCTCCACTTT
>TRBJ2-1|TRBV27|-|-
CASSLMWGSMYEQFF
TGTGCCAGCAGTTTAATGTGGGGGTCTATGTATGAGCAGTTCTTC
>TRBJ2-7|TRBV6-6|few|TRBD1
CASSYSHRGHDEQYF
TGTGCCAGCAGTTACTCCCACAGGGGGCATGACGAGCAGTACTTC
>TRBJ1-1|TRBV3-1|many|-
CASTPRGAGGTEAFF
TGTGCCAGCACCCCAAGAGGGGCTGGCGGCACTGAAGCTTTCTTT
>TRBJ1-2|TRBV9|many|-
CASSVATQGEDGYTF
TGTGCCAGCAGCGTAGCTACCCAGGGAGAAGATGGCTACACCTTC
>TRBJ1-1|TRBV4-3|many|-
CASSQDLNTEAFF
TGCGCCAGCAGCCAAGACCTGAACACTGAAGCTTTCTTT
>TRBJ2-1|TRBV27|few|TRBD1
CASSFDLGTGGYNEQFF
TGTGCCAGCAGTTTCGACCTCGGGACAGGGGGCTACAATGAGCAGTTCTTC
>TRBJ1-1|TRBV28|many|-
CASSSRTGNTEAFF
TGTGCCAGCAGTTCCCGGACGGGAAACACTGAAGCTTTCTTT
>TRBJ2-1|TRBV5-1|many|TRBD1
CASSISGTGPYNEQFF
TGCGCCAGCAGCATTTCCGGGACAGGGCCCTACAATGAGCAGTTCTTC
>TRBJ2-1|TRBV19|many|-
CASSIGSSYNEQFF
TGTGCCAGTAGTATCGGGAGCTCCTACAATGAGCAGTTCTTC
>TRBJ2-7|TRBV27|many|-
CASSLSGAPYEQYF
TGTGCCAGCAGTTTATCCGGGGCCCCCTACGAGCAGTACTTC
>TRBJ2-7|TRBV28|many|TRBD2
CASSPGLAGGYTYEQYF
TGTGCCAGCAGTCCTGGACTAGCGGGAGGCTATACCTACGAGCAGTACTTC
>TRBJ2-2|TRBV3-1|many|-
CASSVRLTNTGELFF
TGTGCCAGCAGCGTAAGACTGACGAACACCGGGGAGCTGTTTTTT
>TRBJ2-2|TRBV6-4|many|-
CASSDKPGELFF
TGTGCCAGCAGTGACAAGCCCGGGGAGCTGTTTTTT
>TRBJ2-3|TRBV7-9|many|TRBD2
CASSLWEGLADTDTQYF
TGTGCCAGCAGCCTATGGGAGGGACTAGCTGACACAGATACGCAGTATTTT
>TRBJ2-4|TRBV20-1|many|-
CSARLPAKNIQYF
TGCAGTGCTAGGCTGCCAGCCAAAAACATTCAGTACTTC
>TRBJ2-1|TRBV4-1|many|TRBD1
CASSQLSTGISYNEQFF
TGCGCCAGCAGCCAACTCTCGACAGGGATCTCCTACAATGAGCAGTTCTTC
>TRBJ1-2|TRBV4-3|few|-
CASSQDRGPAYGYTF
TGCGCCAGCAGCCAAGATCGGGGGCCAGCCTATGGCTACACCTTC
>TRBJ1-1|TRBV6-2/TRBV6-3|many|-
CASSAVTSLSGWTEAFF
TGTGCCAGCAGCGCCGTCACATCTCTCTCTGGTTGGACTGAAGCTTTCTTT
>TRBJ2-2|TRBV6-5|many|TRBD1
CASSPWTGGRTGELFF
TGTGCCAGCAGTCCCTGGACAGGGGGTAGGACCGGGGAGCTGTTTTTT
>TRBJ2-2|TRBV5-4|many|-
CASSLATKTLTGELFF
TGTGCCAGCAGCTTGGCTACAAAGACACTTACCGGGGAGCTGTTTTTT
>TRBJ2-7|TRBV27|many|TRBD1
CASSSGQHYEQYF
TGTGCCAGCAGTTCGGGACAGCACTACGAGCAGTACTTC
>TRBJ2-7|TRBV6-5|many|TRBD2
CASRLAGGGEQYF
TGTGCCAGCAGATTAGCGGGAGGGGGCGAGCAGTACTTC
>TRBJ2-2|TRBV30|few|-
CAWSVVRNTGELFF
TGTGCCTGGAGTGTAGTACGGAACACCGGGGAGCTGTTTTTT
>TRBJ2-1|TRBV29-1|many|-
CSVVELYNEQFF
TGCAGCGTTGTGGAGCTATACAATGAGCAGTTCTTC
>TRBJ2-7|TRBV5-8|-|-
CANSLGATGSEQYF
TGTGCCAACAGCTTGGGGGCAACGGGGAGCGAGCAGTACTTC
>TRBJ2-1|TRBV20-1|many|TRBD2
CSATLAGFFSEQFF
TGCAGTGCAACACTAGCGGGTTTTTTCAGTGAGCAGTTCTTC
>TRBJ2-3|TRBV6-6|many|-
CASSSWGHTDTQYF
TGTGCCAGCAGTTCCTGGGGACACACAGATACGCAGTATTTT
>TRBJ2-1|TRBV4-3|many|TRBD1
CASSQEDRASYNEQFF
TGCGCCAGCAGCCAAGAGGACAGGGCTTCCTACAATGAGCAGTTCTTC
>TRBJ2-5|TRBV12-3/TRBV12-4|many|-
CASSLWGSQETQYF
TGTGCCAGCAGTTTATGGGGGAGCCAAGAGACCCAGTACTTC
>TRBJ2-3|TRBV12-5|few|TRBD2
CASADGPRGAADTQYF
TGTGCTAGTGCCGACGGCCCGCGGGGGGCAGCAGATACGCAGTATTTT
>TRBJ2-4|TRBV2|many|-
CASRAGQYENIQYF
TGTGCCAGCAGGGCTGGACAGTACGAAAACATTCAGTACTTC
>TRBJ2-3|TRBV5-4|-|TRBD1
CASSTGTGTGTQYF
TGTGCCAGCAGCACAGGGACAGGCACAGGTACGCAGTATTTT
>TRBJ2-5|TRBV7-9|few|-
CASSLGTDQETQYF
TGTGCCAGCAGCTTAGGGACAGACCAAGAGACCCAGTACTTC
>TRBJ2-5|TRBV5-4|many|-
CASSPYGNSQETQYF
TGTGCCAGCAGCCCCTACGGGAACTCCCAAGAGACCCAGTACTTC
>TRBJ2-4|TRBV7-6|-|TRBD1
CASSLAMTGGTSAKNIQYF
TGTGCCAGCAGCTTAGCGATGACAGGGGGCACTTCAGCCAAAAACATTCAGTACTTC
>TRBJ1-3|TRBV4-3|few|-
CASSQEAYPLENTIYF
TGCGCCAGCAGCCAAGAAGCATATCCCTTGGAAAACACCATATATTTT
>TRBJ1-3|TRBV25-1|many|TRBD1
CASSESPRDRFGNTIYF
TGTGCCAGCAGTGAATCACCCCGGGACAGATTTGGAAACACCATATATTTT
>TRBJ2-1|TRBV7-2|once|-
CASSSDSCNEQFF
TGTGCCAGCAGCTCGGACAGTTGCAATGAGCAATTCTTC
>TRBJ1-4|TRBV7-9|many|TRBD1
CASSLDRAGDYGEKLFF
TGTGCCAGCAGCCTGGACAGGGCAGGAGACTACGGTGAAAAACTGTTTTTT
>TRBJ1-5|TRBV7-9|many|-
CASSTDDSGDQPQHF
TGTGCCAGCAGCACCGATGACAGCGGCGATCAGCCCCAGCATTTT
>TRBJ2-2|TRBV7-9|many|-
CASSLVEGAGELFF
TGTGCCAGCAGCTTAGTCGAAGGGGCCGGGGAGCTGTTTTTT
>TRBJ2-1|TRBV28|many|TRBD2
CASSLWTSGSSDNEQFF
TGTGCCAGCAGTCTCTGGACTAGCGGGAGCTCCGACAATGAGCAGTTCTTC
>TRBJ2-5|TRBV5-3|many|-
CASSLGLAPETQYF
TGTGCCAGCAGCTTGGGCCTGGCCCCTGAGACCCAGTACTTC
>TRBJ2-5|TRBV7-9|many|-
CASSLLASLQETQYF
TGTGCCAGCAGCTTACTAGCGAGTCTCCAAGAGACCCAGTACTTC
>TRBJ1-1|TRBV29-1|many|-
CSAYPGQVNTEAFF
TGCAGCGCCTACCCGGGACAAGTGAACACTGAAGCTTTCTTT
>TRBJ1-4|TRBV12-3/TRBV12-4|-|-
CASSFQEEKDEKLFF
TGTGCCAGCAGTTTTCAGGAGGAGAAGGATGAAAAACTGTTTTTT